A selection of T cell receptor beta chains follows, all from one sample in a study of vaccination and CD4 T cells after COVID-19. No antigen is known for these receptors. TCRdb reprocessed the PCR reads with MiXCR, giving one entry per CDR3 protein. The sample shows roughly 15,000 distinct CDR3 sequences, about three quarters of them seen only once. The material sequenced was CD4+ T cells from blood, cultured in vitro. These receptors originate from a human donor who had recovered from COVID-19. Each CDR3 is given with its conserved first and last residue. Each record gives: CDR3 length, J gene, V gene, clone size, CDR3 protein. The listing skips clone size in some rows; elsewhere it reads once, few, many or a size class.

15	TRBJ1-2	TRBV12-3/TRBV12-4	few	CASSKDRVSNYGYTF
13	TRBJ1-1	TRBV24-1	-	CATSDLTGSEAFF
14	TRBJ1-6	TRBV6-1	-	CASTAQGANSPLHF
14	TRBJ2-7	TRBV27	once	CASTNHGGSHEQYF
15	TRBJ2-3	TRBV11-3	-	CASSLGGEGTDTQYF
16	TRBJ1-5	TRBV24-1	once	CATSDSGTGGPQPQHF
14	TRBJ1-1	TRBV28	-	CASSLGQKNTEAFF
15	TRBJ1-1	TRBV30	-	CAWSPPGLRGTEAFF
13	TRBJ1-1	TRBV19	-	CASTGQYGSEAFF
13	TRBJ2-2	TRBV28	-	CASSPAAGAELFF
18	TRBJ2-5	TRBV12-2	-	CASRLAPGTSGCQETQYF
14	TRBJ2-3	TRBV20-1	-	CSAKQGAGTDTQYF
14	TRBJ1-5	TRBV19	-	CASTLDPAYQPQHF
15	TRBJ2-5	TRBV6-2/TRBV6-3	-	CASSSGGPGQRTQYF
16	TRBJ2-3	TRBV7-9	once	CASSLASGSMADTQYF
16	TRBJ2-7	TRBV24-1	-	CATSDPTGGGPDEQYF
13	TRBJ2-5	TRBV5-1	-	CASSRRNQETQYF
16	TRBJ1-5	TRBV7-9	-	CASSSWKKDSNQPQHF
12	TRBJ2-5	TRBV28	-	CASSLSRDTQYF
17	TRBJ1-6	TRBV7-2	few	CASSSVGRTTNNSPLHF
15	TRBJ1-2	TRBV19	-	CASSIEAGPFWGYTF
14	TRBJ2-5	TRBV15	-	CATSRDRLAETQYF
12	TRBJ2-3	TRBV7-3	-	CASSLYSDTQYF
16	TRBJ1-1	TRBV6-5	few	CASSYYPTAQNTEAFF
16	TRBJ1-5	TRBV2	-	CASSGDRGYSNQPQHF
13	TRBJ2-1	TRBV7-2	-	CASSITSAKGQFF
12	TRBJ1-1	TRBV15	-	CATSRDGGQSFF
15	TRBJ1-4	TRBV6-5	-	CASSYPGGTNEKLFF
17	TRBJ1-5	TRBV20-1	-	CGARDTVTGYSNQPQHF
17	TRBJ1-1	TRBV19	-	CASSIQGSKRLNTEAFF
14	TRBJ1-6	TRBV12-3/TRBV12-4	-	CASSLIGGVEPLHF
14	TRBJ2-5	TRBV20-1	-	CSALGGSEQETQYF
16	TRBJ1-5	TRBV20-1	few	CSARADRGPRHQPQHF
12	TRBJ1-3	TRBV7-2	-	CASGTGRNTIYF
15	TRBJ1-1	TRBV28	-	CASSPGGVMNTEAFF
14	TRBJ2-7	TRBV2	-	CASSLTTLTYEQYF
14	TRBJ1-5	TRBV20-1	-	CSAPPRRGNQPQHF
13	TRBJ2-6	TRBV6-1	-	CASSFSGANVLTF
13	TRBJ2-7	TRBV20-1	-	CSATKRSLGEQYF
17	TRBJ2-3	TRBV11-1	-	CASRRDLSPMGTDTQYF
16	TRBJ2-1	TRBV7-2	-	CASGLKGKGGVDEQFF
14	TRBJ1-1	TRBV2	-	CARASSEGGGEAFF
11	TRBJ1-5	TRBV20-1	few	CSATPGQPQHF
18	TRBJ2-6	TRBV2	-	CASRGLEKYGSGANVLTF
14	TRBJ1-4	TRBV20-1	-	CSASRQATNEKLFF
18	TRBJ2-5	TRBV27	-	CASSFALARQPQGETQYF
14	TRBJ1-3	TRBV20-1	-	CSASRDSSGNTIYF
14	TRBJ2-2	TRBV7-2	once	CASSSGLATGELFF
15	TRBJ1-5	TRBV28	-	CASTYADRDHQPQHF
16	TRBJ2-2	TRBV28	-	CASSLGPDRGTGELFF
14	TRBJ2-5	TRBV24-1	-	CATSRSNPGETQYF
13	TRBJ2-3	TRBV19	once	CASSEGFTDTQYF
16	TRBJ1-2	TRBV20-1	-	CSAIGGESRANYGYTF
14	TRBJ1-6	TRBV14	-	CASSRDRKNSPLHF
13	TRBJ2-2	TRBV20-1	-	CSAQDGITGELFF
15	TRBJ1-1	TRBV7-6	-	CASSLGQGAVTEAFF
15	TRBJ2-3	TRBV3-1	-	CASSPTGTSTDTQYF
24	TRBJ2-5	TRBV5-1	-	CASTNQTSMYLCASSRQGLETQYF
16	TRBJ2-7	TRBV4-3	-	CASSQDSRDRAYEQYF